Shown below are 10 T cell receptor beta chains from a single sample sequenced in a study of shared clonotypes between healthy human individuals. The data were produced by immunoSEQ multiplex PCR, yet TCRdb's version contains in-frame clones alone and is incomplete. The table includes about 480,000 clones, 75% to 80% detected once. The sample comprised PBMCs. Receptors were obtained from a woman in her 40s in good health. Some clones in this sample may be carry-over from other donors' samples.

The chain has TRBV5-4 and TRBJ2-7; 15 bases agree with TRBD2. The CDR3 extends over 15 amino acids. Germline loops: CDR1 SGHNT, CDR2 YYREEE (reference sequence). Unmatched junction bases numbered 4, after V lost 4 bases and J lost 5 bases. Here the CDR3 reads CASSGLAGGPHEQYF. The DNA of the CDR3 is TGTGCCAGCAGCGGACTAGCGGGAGGGCCCCACGAGCAGTACTTC.

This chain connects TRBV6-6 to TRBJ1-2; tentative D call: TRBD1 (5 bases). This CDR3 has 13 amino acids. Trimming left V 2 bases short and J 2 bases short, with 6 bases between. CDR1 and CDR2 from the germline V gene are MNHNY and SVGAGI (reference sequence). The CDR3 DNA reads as TGTGCCAGCAGTTACCGGGACAACTATGGCTACACCTTC. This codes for CASSYRDNYGYTF.

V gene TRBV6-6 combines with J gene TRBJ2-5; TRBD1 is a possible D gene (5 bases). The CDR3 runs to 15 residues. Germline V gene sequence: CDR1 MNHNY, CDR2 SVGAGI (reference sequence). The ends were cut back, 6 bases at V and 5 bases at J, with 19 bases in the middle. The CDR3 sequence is CASSYMGRVGETQYF. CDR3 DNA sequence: TGTGCCAGCAGCTACATGGGCAGGGTCGGGGAGACCCAGTACTTC.

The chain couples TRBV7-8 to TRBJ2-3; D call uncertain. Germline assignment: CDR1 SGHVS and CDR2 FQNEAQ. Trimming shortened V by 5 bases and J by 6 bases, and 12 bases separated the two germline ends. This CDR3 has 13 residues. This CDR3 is CASSPEYWDTQYF. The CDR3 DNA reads TGTGCCAGCAGCCCGGAATATTGGGATACGCAGTATTTT.

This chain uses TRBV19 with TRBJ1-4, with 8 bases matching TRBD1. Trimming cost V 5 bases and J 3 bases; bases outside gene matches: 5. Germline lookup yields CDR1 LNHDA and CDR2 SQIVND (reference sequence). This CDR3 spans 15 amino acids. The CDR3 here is CASSPTGDSNEKLFF. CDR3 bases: TGTGCCAGTAGTCCGACAGGGGATTCTAATGAAAAACTGTTTTTT.

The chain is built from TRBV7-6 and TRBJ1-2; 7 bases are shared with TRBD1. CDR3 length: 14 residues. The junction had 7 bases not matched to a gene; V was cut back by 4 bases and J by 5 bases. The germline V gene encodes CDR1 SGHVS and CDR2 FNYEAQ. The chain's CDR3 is CASSSGGAAYGYTF. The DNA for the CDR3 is TGTGCCAGCAGCTCAGGGGGGGCGGCGTATGGCTACACCTTC.

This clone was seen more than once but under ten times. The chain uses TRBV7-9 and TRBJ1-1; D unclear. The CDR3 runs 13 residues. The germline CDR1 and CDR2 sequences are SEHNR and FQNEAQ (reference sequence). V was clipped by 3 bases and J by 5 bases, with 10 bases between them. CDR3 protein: CASSFEANTEAFF. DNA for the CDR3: TGTGCCAGCAGCTTTGAGGCGAATACTGAAGCTTTCTTT.

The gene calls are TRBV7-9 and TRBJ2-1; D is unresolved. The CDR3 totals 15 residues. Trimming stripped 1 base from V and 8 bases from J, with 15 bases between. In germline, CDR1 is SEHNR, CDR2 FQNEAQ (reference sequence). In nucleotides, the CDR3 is TGTGCCAGCAGCTTAGACGGGCCCCCGGGCGATGAGCAGTTCTTC. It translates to CASSLDGPPGDEQFF.

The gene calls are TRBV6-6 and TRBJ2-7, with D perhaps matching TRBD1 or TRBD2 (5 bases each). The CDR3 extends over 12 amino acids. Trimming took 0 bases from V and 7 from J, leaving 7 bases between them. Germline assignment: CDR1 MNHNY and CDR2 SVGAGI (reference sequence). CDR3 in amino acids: CASSYSGEEQYF. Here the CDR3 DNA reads TGTGCCAGCAGTTACTCAGGGGAGGAGCAGTACTTC.

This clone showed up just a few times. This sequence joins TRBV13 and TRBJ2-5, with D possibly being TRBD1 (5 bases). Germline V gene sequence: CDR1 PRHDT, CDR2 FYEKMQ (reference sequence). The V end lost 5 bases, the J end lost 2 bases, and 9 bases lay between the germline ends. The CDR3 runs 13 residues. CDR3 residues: CASSTRQQETQYF. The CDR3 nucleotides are TGTGCCAGCAGCACCCGACAGCAAGAGACCCAGTACTTC. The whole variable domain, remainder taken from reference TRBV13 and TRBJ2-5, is AAGVIQSPRHLIKEKRETATLKCYPIPRHDTVYWYQQGPGQDPQFLISFYEKMQSDKGSIPDRFSAQQFSDYHSELNMSSLELGDSALYFCASSTRQQETQYFGPGTRLLVL.